Listed below are T cell receptor beta chains from one sample, sequenced in a study of blood T cell repertoires in COVID-19. Profiling relied on immunoSEQ multiplex PCR, and the TCRdb table lists in-frame clones only, not all of them. The sample lists 350,000 to 400,000 clones; nearly 90% were seen once. The material sequenced was peripheral blood. These receptors were obtained from a man aged 18 to 35 with active or convalescent COVID-19. The conserved cysteine and the conserved F or W are not part of the CDR3 here. Each record gives: J gene, V gene, clone size, CDR3 protein. The listing skips clone size in some rows; elsewhere it reads once, few, many or a size class.

TRBJ2-2,TRBV18,NA,ASSPQLLTGRDTGELF
TRBJ1-1,TRBV6-6,NA,ASSPSVLDTEAF
TRBJ1-6,TRBV7-9,NA,ASSLEADNSPLH
TRBJ1-5,TRBV5-8,NA,ASSLGQIRNQPQH
TRBJ2-5,TRBV7-2,NA,ASSFPPGQGVETQY
TRBJ1-1,TRBV4-3,NA,ASSQGPGGFVTEAF
TRBJ2-7,TRBV28,NA,ASNLEDRQQY
TRBJ2-4,TRBV5-8,NA,ASSVDRGFKNIQY
TRBJ2-1,TRBV3-1/TRBV3-2,NA,ASSPGLAGLIWF
TRBJ2-7,TRBV6-5,NA,ASSLQILYEQY
TRBJ2-5,TRBV4-3,NA,ASSQDNAGQETQY
TRBJ2-1,TRBV9,NA,ASSPRDRGSHEQF
TRBJ2-2,TRBV28,NA,ASRTRERKRTGELF
TRBJ1-2,TRBV7-9,once,ASSLGLRDRDYGYT
TRBJ1-5,TRBV24-1,NA,ATSDPMSNQPQH
TRBJ2-2,TRBV6-6,NA,ASSYPARVTGELF
TRBJ2-1,TRBV19,NA,ATRLAGHHADEQF
TRBJ2-7,TRBV20-1,NA,SAEQGYEQY
TRBJ1-5,TRBV28,NA,ASRPSGGQGYGQPQH
TRBJ1-2,TRBV7-2,NA,ASSLGTGGTYGYT
TRBJ2-7,TRBV18,NA,ASSPQAGGHEQY
TRBJ1-4,TRBV4-3,NA,ASSTGTAINEKLF
TRBJ2-1,TRBV9,NA,ASSTHRTSGRDNEQF
TRBJ1-5,TRBV27,NA,ASSTRGGQPQH
TRBJ1-5,TRBV19,NA,ASSMGQTQPQH
TRBJ1-1,TRBV6-5,NA,ASSYVTVEAF
TRBJ2-7,TRBV18,once,ASSPSRDYEQY
TRBJ2-5,TRBV28,once,ASSLLPVQETQY
TRBJ2-7,TRBV2,NA,ASSDLRTLTRGEY
TRBJ2-7,TRBV5-1,NA,ASSADMSYEQY
TRBJ2-5,TRBV5-1,NA,ASSLQHTSIDQETQY
TRBJ2-6,TRBV19,NA,ASTRQGFGANVLT
TRBJ1-5,TRBV4-3,NA,ASSQEYGGGAGNQPQH
TRBJ2-1,TRBV27,NA,ASSLFRRDTDEQF
TRBJ2-4,TRBV28,once,ASSPGGSPKNIQY
TRBJ1-3,TRBV19,NA,ASSIETGSGNTIY
TRBJ2-7,TRBV29-1,once,SAKRPGGYEQY
TRBJ2-1,TRBV14,NA,ASSQDGERRWTSGYNEQF
TRBJ2-3,TRBV2,NA,ASSERPTTSTDTQY
TRBJ1-1,TRBV24-1,NA,ATTSGAPPDTEAF
TRBJ2-7,TRBV7-2,NA,ASSSTQGEQY
TRBJ2-3,TRBV28,NA,ASSSAEPTDTQY
TRBJ2-7,TRBV27,NA,ASSLDRLLGEQY
TRBJ2-1,TRBV9,NA,ASSVQRATYNEQF
TRBJ1-2,TRBV14,NA,ASSPQGRLNYGYT
TRBJ2-2,TRBV5-4,NA,ASSLVAGITGELF
TRBJ1-2,TRBV13,NA,ASSPGTGGRSPPLYGYT
TRBJ1-1,TRBV11-3,NA,ASSSGQLGTEAF
TRBJ1-4,TRBV7-9,NA,ASRLGDYEKLF
TRBJ2-6,TRBV5-8,NA,ASSPGRAGANVLT
TRBJ1-1,TRBV7-9,NA,ASSLGDRLNTEAF
TRBJ1-2,TRBV5-5,NA,ASSSDTNYGYT
TRBJ1-2,TRBV20-1,NA,SAIQGNGYT
TRBJ2-1,TRBV29-1,NA,SVVEPGTVKNEQF